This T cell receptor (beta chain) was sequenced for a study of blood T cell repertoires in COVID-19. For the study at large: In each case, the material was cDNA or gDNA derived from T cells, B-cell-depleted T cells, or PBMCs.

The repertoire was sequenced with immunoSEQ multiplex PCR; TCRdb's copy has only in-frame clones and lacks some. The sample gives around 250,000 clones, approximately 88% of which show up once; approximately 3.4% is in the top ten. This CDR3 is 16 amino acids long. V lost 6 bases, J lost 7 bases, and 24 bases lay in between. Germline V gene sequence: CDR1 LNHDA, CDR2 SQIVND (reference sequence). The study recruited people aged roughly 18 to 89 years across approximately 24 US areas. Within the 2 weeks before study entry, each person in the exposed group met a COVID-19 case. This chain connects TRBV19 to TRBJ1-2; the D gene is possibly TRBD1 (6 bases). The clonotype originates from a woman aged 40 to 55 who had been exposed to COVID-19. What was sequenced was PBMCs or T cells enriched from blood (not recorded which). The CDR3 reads CASSPRSGARLAGYTF. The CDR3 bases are TGTGCCAGTAGCCCGCGGTCAGGGGCGCGTTTGGCTGGCTACACCTTC.